This record covers a single TCR beta chain. Its specificity is not known. This sample is part of a study of T cell responses to AZD1222 COVID-19 vaccine. Overall study results and limits: Clonal diversity may have been underestimated in mostly white British donors.

V lost 3 bases to trimming and J lost 5 bases, with 16 bases between them. Germline-derived CDR1 and CDR2 are KGHSH and LQKENI. The CDR3 extends over 15 amino acids. TCRdb keeps only in-frame clones here, not all; method: immunoSEQ multiplex PCR. The sample lists more than 90,000 clones, about nine tenths seen once, with about 16% in the top ten. The chain is built from TRBV18 and TRBJ1-1; no clear D. This receptor was identified in an adult who received the AZD1222 COVID-19 vaccine. The starting material was peripheral blood, obtained 28 days after the second AZD1222 dose. The CDR3 DNA reads as TGTGCCAGCTCACCTGGTATTAAGGGAGCTACTGAAGCTTTCTTT. The encoded protein is CASSPGIKGATEAFF.